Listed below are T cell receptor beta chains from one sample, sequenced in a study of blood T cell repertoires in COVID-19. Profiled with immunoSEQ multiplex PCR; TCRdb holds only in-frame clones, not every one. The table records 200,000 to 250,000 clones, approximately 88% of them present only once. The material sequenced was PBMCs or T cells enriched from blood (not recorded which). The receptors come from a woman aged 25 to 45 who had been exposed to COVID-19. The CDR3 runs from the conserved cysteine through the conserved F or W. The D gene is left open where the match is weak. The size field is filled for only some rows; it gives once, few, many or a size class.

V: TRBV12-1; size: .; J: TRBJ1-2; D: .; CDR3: CASSFRTDNYGYTF; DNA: TGTGCCAGCAGCTTTCGAACAGATAACTATGGCTACACCTTC
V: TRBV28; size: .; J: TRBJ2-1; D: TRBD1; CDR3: CASSLNTPGQGLNEQFF; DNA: TGTGCCAGCAGTCTCAACACTCCGGGACAGGGGTTAAATGAGCAGTTCTTC
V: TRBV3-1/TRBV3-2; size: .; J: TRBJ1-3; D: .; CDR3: CASSQDTQGLSSGNTIYF; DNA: TGTGCCAGCAGCCAAGATACTCAGGGGCTAAGCTCTGGAAACACCATATATTTT
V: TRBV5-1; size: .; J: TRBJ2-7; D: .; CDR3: CASSEEPGRTYEQYF; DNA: TGCGCCAGCAGTGAGGAACCCGGTAGGACCTACGAGCAGTACTTC
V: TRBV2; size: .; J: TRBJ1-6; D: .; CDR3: CASSAGFSPLHF; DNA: TGTGCCAGCAGTGCAGGGTTTTCACCCCTCCACTTT
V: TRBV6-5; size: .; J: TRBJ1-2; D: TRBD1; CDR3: CASSYLGQGGGYTF; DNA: TGTGCCAGCAGTTACTTAGGACAGGGGGGAGGCTACACCTTC
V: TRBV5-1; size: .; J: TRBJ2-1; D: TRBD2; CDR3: CASSPRGGRAGEQFF; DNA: TGCGCCAGCAGTCCTAGGGGTGGGAGGGCCGGTGAGCAGTTCTTC
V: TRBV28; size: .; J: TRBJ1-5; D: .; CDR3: CASSSPVKFDQPQHF; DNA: TGTGCCAGCAGTTCCCCCGTAAAATTCGATCAGCCCCAGCATTTT
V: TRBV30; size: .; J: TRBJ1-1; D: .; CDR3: CAWSARQYTEAFF; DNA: TGTGCCTGGAGTGCTCGACAGTACACTGAAGCTTTCTTT
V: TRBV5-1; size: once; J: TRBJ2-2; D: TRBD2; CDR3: CASGTPTSGLTDTGELFF; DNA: TGCGCCAGCGGGACCCCTACTAGCGGACTTACAGATACCGGGGAGCTGTTTTTT
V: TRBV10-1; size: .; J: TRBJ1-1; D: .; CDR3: CASSESRGTNTEAFF; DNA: TGCGCCAGCAGTGAGAGTCGGGGTACGAACACTGAAGCTTTCTTT
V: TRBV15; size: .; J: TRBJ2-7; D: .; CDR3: CATSRETLYEQYF; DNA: TGTGCCACCAGCAGGGAGACCCTCTACGAGCAGTACTTC
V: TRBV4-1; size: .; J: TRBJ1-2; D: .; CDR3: CASSHAQGADGYTF; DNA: TGCGCCAGCAGCCATGCGCAAGGGGCTGATGGCTACACCTTC
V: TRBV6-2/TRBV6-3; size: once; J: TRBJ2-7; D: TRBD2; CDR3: CASSYSASGSHEQYF; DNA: TGTGCCAGCAGTTACTCAGCTAGCGGGAGCCACGAGCAGTACTTC
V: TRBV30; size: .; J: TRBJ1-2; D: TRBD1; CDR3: CAWSSTGVEGYTF; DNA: TGTGCCTGGAGTTCGACAGGGGTTGAAGGCTACACCTTC
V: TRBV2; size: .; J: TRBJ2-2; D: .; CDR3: CASAAEPRKTGELFF; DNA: TGTGCCAGCGCCGCGGAGCCTAGAAAGACCGGGGAGCTGTTTTTT
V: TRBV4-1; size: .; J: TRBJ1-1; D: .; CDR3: CASSQVGAGDYTEAFF; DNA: TGCGCCAGCAGCCAAGTAGGGGCCGGAGACTACACTGAAGCTTTCTTT
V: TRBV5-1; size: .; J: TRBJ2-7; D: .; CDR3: CASSGQGGRYEQYF; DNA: TGCGCCAGCAGCGGGCAGGGTGGTCGCTACGAGCAGTACTTC
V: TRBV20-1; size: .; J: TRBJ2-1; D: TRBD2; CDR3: CSASQLISGRGNNEQFF; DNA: TGCAGTGCTAGTCAACTCATTAGCGGGAGGGGGAACAATGAGCAGTTCTTC
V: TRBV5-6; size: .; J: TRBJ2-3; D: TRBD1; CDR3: CASSLTGGSTMQYF; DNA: TGTGCCAGCAGCTTGACAGGGGGTTCAACCATGCAGTATTTT
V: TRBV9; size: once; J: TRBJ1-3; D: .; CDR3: CASILCQGHTIYF; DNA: TGTGCCAGCATCCTGTGTCAGGGCCACACCATATATTTT
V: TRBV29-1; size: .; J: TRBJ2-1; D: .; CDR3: CSGEGGAGIPYNEQFF; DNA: TGCAGCGGGGAGGGGGGAGCGGGGATACCCTACAATGAGCAGTTCTTC
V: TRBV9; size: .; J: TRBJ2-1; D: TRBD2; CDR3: CASSVGGGTSGRYVQFF; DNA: TGTGCCAGCAGCGTCGGCGGGGGGACTAGCGGTCGATATGTGCAGTTCTTC
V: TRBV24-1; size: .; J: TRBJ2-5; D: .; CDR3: CATSDLTHGGLRETQYF; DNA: TGTGCCACCAGTGATCTCACCCACGGGGGTCTCCGAGAGACCCAGTACTTC
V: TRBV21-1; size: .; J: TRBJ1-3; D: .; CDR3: CASSKEEGTGNTIYF; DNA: TGTGCCAGCAGCAAAGAGGAGGGAACTGGAAACACCATATATTTT
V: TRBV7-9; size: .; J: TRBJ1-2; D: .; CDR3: CASSPRGGADYYGYTF; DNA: TGTGCCAGCAGCCCCCGAGGAGGGGCAGACTACTATGGCTACACCTTC
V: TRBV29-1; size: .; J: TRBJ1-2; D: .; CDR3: CSVAGGRGSGYGYTF; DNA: TGCAGCGTTGCGGGGGGACGAGGCAGCGGCTATGGCTACACCTTC
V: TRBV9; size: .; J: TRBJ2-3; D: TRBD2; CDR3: CASSVATGLAEASTDTQYF; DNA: TGTGCCAGCAGCGTAGCTACGGGGCTAGCGGAGGCTAGCACAGATACGCAGTATTTT
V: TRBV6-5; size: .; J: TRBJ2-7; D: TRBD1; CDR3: CASTDIQGAYEQYF; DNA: TGTGCCAGCACCGATATCCAGGGGGCCTACGAGCAGTACTTC
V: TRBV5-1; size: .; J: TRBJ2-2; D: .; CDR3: CASRRAGLVNTGELFF; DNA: TGCGCCAGCAGGAGGGCCGGTTTGGTGAACACCGGGGAGCTGTTTTTT
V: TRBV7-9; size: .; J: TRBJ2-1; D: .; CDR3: CASSLDGKENEQFF; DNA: TGTGCCAGCAGCTTAGACGGGAAAGAAAATGAGCAGTTCTTC
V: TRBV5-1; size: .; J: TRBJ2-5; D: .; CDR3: CASSLTGQVQETQYF; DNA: TGCGCCAGCAGCTTGACAGGCCAAGTGCAAGAGACCCAGTACTTC
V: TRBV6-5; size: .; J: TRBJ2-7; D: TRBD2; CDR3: CASSLAGVYEQYF; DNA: TGTGCCAGCAGCTTAGCGGGAGTATACGAGCAGTACTTC
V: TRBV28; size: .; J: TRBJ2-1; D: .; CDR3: CATRGSSYNEQFF; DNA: TGTGCCACCCGGGGTAGCTCCTACAATGAGCAGTTCTTC
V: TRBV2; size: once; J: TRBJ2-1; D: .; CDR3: CAAARHNEQFF; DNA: TGTGCCGCGGCAAGGCACAATGAGCAGTTCTTC
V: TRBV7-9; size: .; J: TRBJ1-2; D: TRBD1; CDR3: CASSLRQGFIGFGYTF; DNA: TGTGCCAGCAGCTTGCGACAGGGTTTCATCGGCTTTGGCTACACCTTC
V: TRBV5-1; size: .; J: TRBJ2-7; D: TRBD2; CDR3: CASSSGTSGFLAYEQYF; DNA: TGCGCCAGCAGCTCAGGGACTAGCGGATTCCTTGCCTACGAGCAGTACTTC
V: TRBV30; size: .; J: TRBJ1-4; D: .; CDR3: CAWRPHLNEKLFF; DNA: TGTGCCTGGAGGCCCCACCTAAATGAAAAACTGTTTTTT
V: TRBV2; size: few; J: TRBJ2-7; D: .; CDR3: CASSDVGGYEQYF; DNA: TGTGCCAGCAGTGATGTAGGGGGATACGAGCAGTACTTC
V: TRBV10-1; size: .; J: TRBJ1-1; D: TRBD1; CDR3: CASSARGATEAFF; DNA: TGCGCCAGCAGTGCCAGGGGGGCCACTGAAGCTTTCTTT
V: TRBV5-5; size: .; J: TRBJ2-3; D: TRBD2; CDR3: CASSPTSASTDTQYF; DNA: TGTGCCAGCAGCCCGACTAGCGCTAGCACAGATACGCAGTATTTT
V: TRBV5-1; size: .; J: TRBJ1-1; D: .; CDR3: CASSPFSPDENSEAFF; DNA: TGCGCCAGCAGCCCCTTTAGCCCCGACGAGAACTCTGAAGCTTTCTTT
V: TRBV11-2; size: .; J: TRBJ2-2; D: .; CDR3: CASSARGLRGELFF; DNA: TGTGCCAGCAGCGCAAGGGGCCTTAGAGGGGAGCTGTTTTTT
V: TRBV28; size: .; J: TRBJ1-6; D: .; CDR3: CASSPGGSYYSPLHF; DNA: TGTGCCAGCAGTCCCGGGGGGTCCTACTATTCACCCCTCCACTTT